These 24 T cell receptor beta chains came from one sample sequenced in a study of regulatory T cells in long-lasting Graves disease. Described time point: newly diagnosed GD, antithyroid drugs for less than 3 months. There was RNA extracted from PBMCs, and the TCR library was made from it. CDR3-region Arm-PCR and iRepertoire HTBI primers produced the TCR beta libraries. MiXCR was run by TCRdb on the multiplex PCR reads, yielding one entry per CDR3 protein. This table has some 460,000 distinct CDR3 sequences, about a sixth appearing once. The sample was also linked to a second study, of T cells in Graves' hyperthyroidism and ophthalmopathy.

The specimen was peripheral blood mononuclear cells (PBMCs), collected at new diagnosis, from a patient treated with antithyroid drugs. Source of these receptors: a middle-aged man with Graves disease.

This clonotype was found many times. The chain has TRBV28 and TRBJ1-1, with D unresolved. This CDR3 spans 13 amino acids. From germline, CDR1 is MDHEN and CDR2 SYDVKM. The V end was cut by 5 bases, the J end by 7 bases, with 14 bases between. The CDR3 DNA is TGTGCCAGCAGTCCTCCCGGGTTCCATGAAGCTTTCTTT. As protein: CASSPPGFHEAFF.

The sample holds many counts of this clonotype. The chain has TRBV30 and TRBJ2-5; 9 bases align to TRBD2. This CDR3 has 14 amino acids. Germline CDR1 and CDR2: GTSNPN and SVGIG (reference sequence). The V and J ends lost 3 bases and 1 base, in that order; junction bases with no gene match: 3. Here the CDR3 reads CAWSGLALQETQYF. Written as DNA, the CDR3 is TGTGCCTGGAGCGGACTAGCGCTCCAAGAGACCCAGTACTTC.

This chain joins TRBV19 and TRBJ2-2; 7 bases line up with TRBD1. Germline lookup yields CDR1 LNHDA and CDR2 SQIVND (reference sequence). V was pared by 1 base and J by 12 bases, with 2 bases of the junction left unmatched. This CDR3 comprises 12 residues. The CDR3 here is CASSIARGKLFF. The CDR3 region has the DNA TGTGCCAGTAGTATAGCCAGGGGGAAGCTGTTTTTT.

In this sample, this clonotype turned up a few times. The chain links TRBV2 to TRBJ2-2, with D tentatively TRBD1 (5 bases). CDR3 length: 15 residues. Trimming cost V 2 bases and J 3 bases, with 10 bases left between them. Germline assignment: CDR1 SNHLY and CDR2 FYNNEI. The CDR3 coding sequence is TGTGCCAGCAGTGAAAGACAGACGTACACCGGGGAGCTGTTTTTT. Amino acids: CASSERQTYTGELFF.

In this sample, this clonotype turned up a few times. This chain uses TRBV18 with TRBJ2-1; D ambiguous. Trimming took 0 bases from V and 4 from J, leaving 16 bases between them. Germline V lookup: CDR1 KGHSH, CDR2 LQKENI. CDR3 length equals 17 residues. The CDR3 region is CASSPPLRSTIYNEQFF. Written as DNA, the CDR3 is TGTGCCAGCTCACCACCTCTTCGGAGTACGATTTACAATGAGCAGTTCTTC.

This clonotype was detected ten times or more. The CDR3 region is CATVGSVPGNEQFF. As DNA, the CDR3 is TGTGCCACCGTTGGTTCAGTTCCAGGCAATGAGCAGTTCTTC. The rearrangement uses TRBV28 and TRBJ2-1; D unclear. The ends were cut back, 10 bases at V and 6 bases at J, with 19 bases in the middle. This CDR3 comprises 14 residues. Germline V gene sequence: CDR1 MDHEN, CDR2 SYDVKM.

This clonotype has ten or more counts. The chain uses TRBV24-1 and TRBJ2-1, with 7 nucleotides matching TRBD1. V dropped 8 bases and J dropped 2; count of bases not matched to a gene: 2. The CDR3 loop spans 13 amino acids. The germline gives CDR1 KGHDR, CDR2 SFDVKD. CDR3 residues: CATTQGPYNEQFF. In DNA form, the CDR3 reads TGTGCCACCACACAGGGGCCCTACAATGAGCAGTTCTTC.

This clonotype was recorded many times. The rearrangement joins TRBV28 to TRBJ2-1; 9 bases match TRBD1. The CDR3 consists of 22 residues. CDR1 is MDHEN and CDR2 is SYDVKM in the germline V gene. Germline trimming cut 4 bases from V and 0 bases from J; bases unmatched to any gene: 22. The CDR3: CASSSLTFIQPRDRVSYNEQFF. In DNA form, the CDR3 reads TGTGCCAGCAGTTCCCTGACCTTTATCCAACCCCGGGACAGGGTCTCCTACAATGAGCAGTTCTTC.

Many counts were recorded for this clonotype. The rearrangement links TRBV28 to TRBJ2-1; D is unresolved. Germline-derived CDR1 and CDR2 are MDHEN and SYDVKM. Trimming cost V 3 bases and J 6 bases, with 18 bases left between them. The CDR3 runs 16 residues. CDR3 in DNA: TGTGCCAGCAGTTTTTTTTCGGCCCCAGTCTCCAATGAGCAGTTCTTC. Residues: CASSFFSAPVSNEQFF.

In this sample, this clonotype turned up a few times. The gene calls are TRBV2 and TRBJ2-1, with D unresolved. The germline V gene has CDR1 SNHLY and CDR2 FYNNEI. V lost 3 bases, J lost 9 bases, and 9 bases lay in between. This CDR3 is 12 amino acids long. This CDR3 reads CASSDRFSEQFF. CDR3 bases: TGTGCCAGCAGTGATCGGTTTAGTGAGCAGTTCTTC.

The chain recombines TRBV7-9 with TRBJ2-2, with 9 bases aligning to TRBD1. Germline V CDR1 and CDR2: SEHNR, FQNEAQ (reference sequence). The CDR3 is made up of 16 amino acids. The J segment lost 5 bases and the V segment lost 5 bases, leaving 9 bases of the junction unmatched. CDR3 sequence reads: CASSLLQGADTGELFF. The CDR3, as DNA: TGTGCCAGCAGCCTCTTACAGGGGGCCGATACCGGGGAGCTGTTTTTT.

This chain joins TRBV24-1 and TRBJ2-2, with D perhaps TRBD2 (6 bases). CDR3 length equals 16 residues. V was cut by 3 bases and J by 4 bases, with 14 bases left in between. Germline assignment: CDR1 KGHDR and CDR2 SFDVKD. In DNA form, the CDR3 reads TGTGCCACCAGTGATGGAGGGCCAGGCATCACCGGGGAGCTGTTTTTT. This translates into CATSDGGPGITGELFF.

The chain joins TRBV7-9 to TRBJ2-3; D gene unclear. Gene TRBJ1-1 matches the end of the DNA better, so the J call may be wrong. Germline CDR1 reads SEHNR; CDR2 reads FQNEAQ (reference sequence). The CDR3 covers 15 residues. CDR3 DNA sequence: TGTGCCAGCAGCCCCGAGGCCACCGATTCGGGTAAAGCTTTCTTT. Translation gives CASSPEATDSGKAFF.

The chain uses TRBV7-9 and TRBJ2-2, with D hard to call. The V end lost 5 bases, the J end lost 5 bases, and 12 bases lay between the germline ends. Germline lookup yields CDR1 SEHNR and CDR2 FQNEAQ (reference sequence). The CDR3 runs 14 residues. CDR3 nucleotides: TGTGCCAGCAGCCCCTACCTGGGGACCGGGGAGCTGTTTTTT. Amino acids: CASSPYLGTGELFF.

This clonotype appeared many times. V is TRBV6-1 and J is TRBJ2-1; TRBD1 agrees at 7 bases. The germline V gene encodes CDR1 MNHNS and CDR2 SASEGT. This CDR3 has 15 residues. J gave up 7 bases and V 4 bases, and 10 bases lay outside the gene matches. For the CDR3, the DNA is TGTGCCAGCAGTGGAGGGGGCGCCGCTTCAAATGAGCAGTTCTTC. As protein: CASSGGGAASNEQFF.

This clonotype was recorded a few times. CDR3 amino acids: CSVETANTGELFF. In DNA form, the CDR3 reads TGCAGCGTTGAGACGGCGAACACCGGGGAGCTGTTTTTT. J is TRBJ2-2 and V is TRBV29-1; the D is unclear. Trimming took 3 bases from V and 0 from J, leaving 5 bases between them. The length of the CDR3 is 13 residues. In germline, CDR1 is SQVTM, CDR2 ANQGSEA.

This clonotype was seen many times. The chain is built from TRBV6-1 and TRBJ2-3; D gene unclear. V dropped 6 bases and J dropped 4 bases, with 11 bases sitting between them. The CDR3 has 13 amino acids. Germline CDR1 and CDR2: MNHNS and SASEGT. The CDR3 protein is CASSQQLADTQYF. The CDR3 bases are TGTGCCAGCAGCCAACAGTTAGCAGATACGCAGTATTTT.

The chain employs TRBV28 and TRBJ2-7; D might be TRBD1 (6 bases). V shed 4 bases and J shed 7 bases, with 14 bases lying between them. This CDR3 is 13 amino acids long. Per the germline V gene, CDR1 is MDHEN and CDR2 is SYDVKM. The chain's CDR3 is CASSSNRVDEQYF. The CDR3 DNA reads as TGTGCCAGCAGTTCCAACAGGGTAGATGAGCAGTACTTC.

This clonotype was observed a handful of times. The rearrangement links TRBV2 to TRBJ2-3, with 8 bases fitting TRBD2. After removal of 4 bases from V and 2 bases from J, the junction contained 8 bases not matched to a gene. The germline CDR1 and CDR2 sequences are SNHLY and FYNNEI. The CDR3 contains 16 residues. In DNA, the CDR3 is TGTGCCAGCAGTGCCCTCGGACTAGCCAACACAGATACGCAGTATTTT. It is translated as CASSALGLANTDTQYF.

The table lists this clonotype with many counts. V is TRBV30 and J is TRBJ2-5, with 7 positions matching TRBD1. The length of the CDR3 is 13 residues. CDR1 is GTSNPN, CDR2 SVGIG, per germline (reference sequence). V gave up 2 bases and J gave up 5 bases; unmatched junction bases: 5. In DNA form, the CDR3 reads TGTGCCTGGAGTATAGGGGGCTTCGAGACCCAGTACTTC. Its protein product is CAWSIGGFETQYF. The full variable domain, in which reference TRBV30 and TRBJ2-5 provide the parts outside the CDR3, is SQTIHQWPATLVQPVGSPLSLECTVEGTSNPNLYWYRQAAGRGLQLLFYSVGIGQISSEVPQNLSASRPQDRQFILSSKKLLLSDSGFYLCAWSIGGFETQYFGPGTRLLVL.

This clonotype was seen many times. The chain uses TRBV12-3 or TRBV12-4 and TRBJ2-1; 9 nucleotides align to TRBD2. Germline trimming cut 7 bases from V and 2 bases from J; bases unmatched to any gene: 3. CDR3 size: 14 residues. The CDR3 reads CASTRLAAYNEQFF. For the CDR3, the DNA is TGTGCCAGCACGCGACTAGCGGCCTACAATGAGCAGTTCTTC.

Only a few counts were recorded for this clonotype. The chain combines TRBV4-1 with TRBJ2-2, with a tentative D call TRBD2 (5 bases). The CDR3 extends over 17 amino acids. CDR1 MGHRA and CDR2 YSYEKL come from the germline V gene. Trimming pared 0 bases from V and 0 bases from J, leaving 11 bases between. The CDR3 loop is CASSQDSPAANTGELFF. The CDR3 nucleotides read TGCGCCAGCAGCCAAGATAGCCCAGCGGCGAACACCGGGGAGCTGTTTTTT.

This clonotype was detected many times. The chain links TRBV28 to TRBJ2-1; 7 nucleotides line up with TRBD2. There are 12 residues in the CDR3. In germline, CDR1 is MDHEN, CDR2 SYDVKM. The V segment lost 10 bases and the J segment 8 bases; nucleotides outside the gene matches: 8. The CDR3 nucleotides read TGTGCCACACGAGGGACTAAGGATGAGCAGTTCTTC. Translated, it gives CATRGTKDEQFF.

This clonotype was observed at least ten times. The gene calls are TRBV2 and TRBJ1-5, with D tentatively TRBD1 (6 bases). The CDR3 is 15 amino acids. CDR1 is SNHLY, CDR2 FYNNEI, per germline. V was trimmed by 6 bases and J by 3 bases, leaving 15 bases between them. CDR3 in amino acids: CASRGGLTNNQPQHF. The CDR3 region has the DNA TGTGCCAGCAGGGGGGGCCTTACAAACAATCAGCCCCAGCATTTT.